The 19 T cell receptor beta chains below all came from one sample that was sequenced in a study of regulatory T cells in long-lasting Graves disease. Time point reported: newly diagnosed GD, antithyroid drugs for less than 3 months. Following extraction of RNA from PBMCs, that RNA was used to make the TCR library. HTBI primers from iRepertoire and Arm-PCR of CDR3 regions yielded the TCR beta libraries. Each CDR3 protein gets one entry after TCRdb re-called the multiplex PCR reads with MiXCR. The table lists approximately 540,000 distinct CDR3 sequences, around 11% of them singletons. These same records also appear under a second study, on T cells in Graves' hyperthyroidism and ophthalmopathy.

The specimen was peripheral blood mononuclear cells (PBMCs), collected at new diagnosis, from a patient treated with antithyroid drugs. The source is a woman younger than 45 with Graves disease.

Ten or more counts support this clonotype. The gene calls are TRBV2 and TRBJ2-1; D may be TRBD1 (5 bases). The germline V and J ends were trimmed by 6 bases and 12 bases, with 15 bases remaining between them. The length of the CDR3 is 12 residues. Germline CDR1 and CDR2: SNHLY and FYNNEI. The CDR3 DNA sequence: TGTGCCAGCAGAGGGGCCGTGGTTCGGCAGTTCTTC. This sequence encodes CASRGAVVRQFF.

The table lists this clonotype with many counts. The CDR3, as DNA: TGTGCCAGCAGTGAAGGAACAAACACCATATATTTT. Its protein is CASSEGTNTIYF. The rearrangement uses TRBV6-1 and TRBJ1-3; D is ambiguous. The CDR3 totals 12 residues. Trimming stripped 1 base from V and 6 bases from J, with 4 bases between. Germline CDR1 is MNHNS and CDR2 is SASEGT.

This clonotype occurred many times. The chain carries TRBV2 and TRBJ1-5; TRBD1 might be the D (6 bases). Germline V gene data show CDR1 as SNHLY and CDR2 as FYNNEI. The CDR3 has 19 residues. The V gene lost 0 bases and the J gene lost 0 bases, with 18 bases spanning the gap. CDR3 amino acids: CASSEALSVGGYSNQPQHF. The CDR3, as DNA: TGTGCCAGCAGTGAAGCGCTATCTGTGGGGGGCTATAGCAATCAGCCCCAGCATTTT.

The sample holds many counts of this clonotype. The chain recombines TRBV10-1 with TRBJ2-1, with 10 bases matching TRBD1. Trimming removed 0 bases from V and 7 bases from J; junction bases left unmatched: 6. This CDR3 spans 16 amino acids. Germline V gene lookup returns CDR1 WNHNN and CDR2 SYGVQD (reference sequence). CDR3 in DNA: TGCGCCAGCAGTGAGTCGGGGACAGGGGTAAGGAATGAGCAGTTCTTC. Translated, it gives CASSESGTGVRNEQFF.

This clonotype was found many times. The V call is TRBV18, the J call TRBJ1-6; D gene ambiguous. V dropped 2 bases and J dropped 6 bases, with 17 bases sitting between them. The CDR3 extends over 17 amino acids. CDR1 KGHSH and CDR2 LQKENI come from the germline V gene. The CDR3 sequence: CASSPRSMVVPNSPLHF. CDR3 bases: TGTGCCAGCTCACCAAGAAGTATGGTCGTACCTAATTCACCCCTCCACTTT.

This clonotype was observed at least ten times. The chain carries TRBV29-1 and TRBJ1-1; D is ambiguous. Per germline, CDR1 SQVTM and CDR2 ANQGSEA. Trimming shortened V by 5 bases and J by 7 bases, and 17 bases separated the two germline ends. The CDR3 is 13 amino acids. CDR3 in DNA: TGCAGCGTTCGGTACAACTACAATAGTGAAGCTTTCTTT. Its protein is CSVRYNYNSEAFF.

The J gene is TRBJ2-4, the V gene TRBV7-2; 7 nucleotides agree with TRBD1. The junction had 5 bases not matched to a gene; V was cut back by 3 bases and J by 3 bases. Germline V lookup: CDR1 SGHTA, CDR2 FQGNSA. The CDR3 has 15 amino acids. The CDR3 reads CASSFTTGIKNIQYF. CDR3 in DNA: TGTGCCAGCAGCTTCACGACAGGGATCAAAAACATTCAGTACTTC.

This clonotype was seen ten or more times. The V call is TRBV11-1, the J call TRBJ1-2, with 9 bases that match TRBD1. The CDR3 length is 13 residues. Trimming cost V 8 bases and J 8 bases; bases outside gene matches: 9. Germline CDR1 reads SGHAT; CDR2 reads FQDESV (reference sequence). The chain's CDR3 is CASSYRGQYGYTF. The CDR3 region has the DNA TGTGCCAGCTCCTACAGGGGGCAATACGGCTACACCTTC.

This clonotype occurred many times. The chain employs TRBV28 and TRBJ1-5; TRBD1 is a possible D gene (6 bases). The CDR3 runs 17 residues. The V gene lost 4 bases and the J gene lost 2 bases, with 18 bases spanning the gap. Germline values: CDR1 MDHEN, CDR2 SYDVKM. In nucleotides, the CDR3 is TGTGCCAGCAGTTCTAATTGGGGGGCGAGGGGCAATCAGCCCCAGCATTTT. This encodes CASSSNWGARGNQPQHF. Together with reference TRBV28 and TRBJ1-5, the CDR3 gives the full variable domain: DVKVTQSSRYLVKRTGEKVFLECVQDMDHENMFWYRQDPGLGLRLIYFSYDVKMKEKGDIPEGYSVSREKKERFSLILESASTNQTSMYLCASSSNWGARGNQPQHFGDGTRLSIL.

In this sample, this clonotype turned up many times. The chain couples TRBV7-6 to TRBJ1-5; D gene uncertain. The ends were cut back, 5 bases at V and 6 bases at J, with 14 bases in the middle. This CDR3 is 14 amino acids long. Germline V gives CDR1 SGHVS, CDR2 FNYEAQ. The CDR3 nucleotides read TGTGCCAGCAGCCCTGGGCCGGGCGGTCAGCCCCAGCATTTT. Protein product: CASSPGPGGQPQHF.

This clonotype has at least ten counts. The gene calls are TRBV29-1 and TRBJ2-1, with 14 nucleotides matching TRBD2. The CDR3 has 14 residues. CDR1 SQVTM and CDR2 ANQGSEA come from the germline V gene. Losses at the gene ends were 8 bases for V and 7 bases for J; bases not matched to a gene: 7. CDR3 nucleotide sequence: TGCAGCCCCCGACTAGCGGGAGGGGGGAATGAGCAGTTCTTC. Its translation: CSPRLAGGGNEQFF.

This clonotype was found many times. J is TRBJ1-2 and V is TRBV18; D not resolved. V was clipped by 1 base and J by 6 bases, with 15 bases between them. This CDR3 has 15 amino acids. Germline lookup yields CDR1 KGHSH and CDR2 LQKENI. The CDR3 DNA reads TGTGCCAGCTCACCACTAGGAGTCGGCGGGGATGGCTACACCTTC. It translates to CASSPLGVGGDGYTF.

This clonotype was seen at least ten times. The chain joins TRBV2 to TRBJ2-7; 9 bases match TRBD2. The J segment lost 4 bases and the V segment lost 6 bases, leaving 13 bases of the junction unmatched. The germline V gene encodes CDR1 SNHLY and CDR2 FYNNEI. This CDR3 is built from 16 residues. CDR3 protein: CASSLRGASGNYEQYF. CDR3 nucleotides: TGTGCCAGCAGCCTACGAGGGGCTAGCGGGAATTACGAGCAGTACTTC.

This clonotype appeared a few times. V and J are TRBV6-5 and TRBJ2-1; D might be TRBD2 (5 bases). Germline values: CDR1 MNHEY, CDR2 SVGAGI. V lost 0 bases and J lost 5, with 14 bases in between. There are 16 residues in the CDR3. The CDR3 DNA reads as TGTGCCAGCAGTTACTCCCGGGATTTGTTAAACAATGAGCAGTTCTTC. The encoded protein is CASSYSRDLLNNEQFF.

The table lists this clonotype with many counts. The rearrangement links TRBV19 to TRBJ1-2; 7 bases are a match to TRBD1. In germline, CDR1 is LNHDA, CDR2 SQIVND (reference sequence). The length of the CDR3 is 14 residues. V lost 4 bases, J lost 7 bases, and 9 bases stayed unmatched. CDR3 in DNA: TGTGCCAGTAGTACCCCGGGACAGTCGTTTGGCTACACCTTC. Its translation is CASSTPGQSFGYTF.

This clonotype was observed many times. The V and J genes are TRBV7-9 and TRBJ2-4; D not resolved. The CDR3 covers 14 residues. Germline V CDR1 and CDR2: SEHNR, FQNEAQ (reference sequence). Trimming took off 2 bases at V and 7 bases at J, with 12 bases between the two ends. CDR3 nucleotides: TGTGCCAGCAGCTTACATTACGCCGGGAACATTCAGTACTTC. It codes for CASSLHYAGNIQYF.

This clonotype was found a few times. The chain combines TRBV6-1 with TRBJ1-3; D gene uncertain. The germline gives CDR1 MNHNS, CDR2 SASEGT. V lost 8 bases to trimming and J lost 0 bases, with 11 bases between them. The CDR3 covers 14 residues. The CDR3 here is CASGRRSSGNTIYF. The CDR3, as DNA: TGTGCCAGCGGCCGCCGAAGCTCTGGAAACACCATATATTTT.

This chain links TRBV19 with TRBJ2-7; D might be TRBD1 (7 bases). Germline assignment: CDR1 LNHDA and CDR2 SQIVND (reference sequence). The CDR3 spans 15 residues. Trimming pared 3 bases from V and 7 bases from J, leaving 19 bases between. CDR3 region: CASSMDYRGLGEQYF. CDR3 DNA: TGTGCCAGTAGTATGGACTACAGGGGCCTAGGGGAGCAGTACTTC.

This clonotype was seen ten or more times. The chain is built from TRBV11-1 and TRBJ1-1; 7 nucleotides line up with TRBD1. Germline V lookup: CDR1 SGHAT, CDR2 FQDESV (reference sequence). Losses at the gene ends were 5 bases for V and 2 bases for J; bases not matched to a gene: 8. This CDR3 contains 15 residues. The CDR3 region has the DNA TGTGCCAGCAGCCCAAGAAACAGGGGAAACACTGAAGCTTTCTTT. This translates into CASSPRNRGNTEAFF. Full variable domain (rest looked up from reference TRBV11-1 and TRBJ1-1): EAEVAQSPRYKITEKSQAVAFWCDPISGHATLYWYRQILGQGPELLVQFQDESVVDDSQLPKDRFSAERLKGVDSTLKIQPAELGDSAMYLCASSPRNRGNTEAFFGQGTRLTVV.